A selection of T cell receptor beta chains follows, all from one sample in a study of T cells in localized non-small cell lung cancer. Clones were read by immunoSEQ multiplex PCR, and TCRdb kept only the in-frame ones, dropping some. The table has around 36,000 clones, roughly 80% seen once. The material sequenced was PBMCs, taken before any cancer treatment. The receptors here all came from a woman aged 40-75 years with stage II squamous cell lung carcinoma. CDR3s include the opening cysteine and the closing phenylalanine or tryptophan. Each record gives: clone size, J gene, V gene, D gene, CDR3 DNA, CDR3 protein. D genes are given only for firm matches. The size entry is marked missing in some rows and otherwise reads once, few, many or a size class.

>-|TRBJ2-7|TRBV6-6|-
TGTGCCAGCAGTTCCACGGGCTTTCGAGCTGCCTACGAGCAGTACTTC
CASSSTGFRAAYEQYF
>-|TRBJ1-6|TRBV19|TRBD1
TGTGCCAGTAGTAAAGGACAGGGGGATTCACCCCTCCACTTT
CASSKGQGDSPLHF
>-|TRBJ2-3|TRBV6-4|-
TGTGCCAGCAGTGACTCCGGACAGTACAGCACAGATACGCAGTATTTT
CASSDSGQYSTDTQYF
>-|TRBJ2-6|TRBV6-5|-
TGTGCCAGCAGGACATTCTCTGGGGCCAACGTCCTGACTTTC
CASRTFSGANVLTF
>few|TRBJ2-7|TRBV27|TRBD2
TGTGCCAGCAGTCCCCAAGCGGGAGTCTACGAGCAGTACTTC
CASSPQAGVYEQYF
>-|TRBJ1-1|TRBV28|-
TGTGCCAGCATGGGGGAGAACACTGAAGCTTTCTTT
CASMGENTEAFF
>-|TRBJ2-7|TRBV18|-
TGTGCCAGCTCACCACTTGGTAGCTCCTACGAGCAGTACTTC
CASSPLGSSYEQYF
>-|TRBJ1-1|TRBV6-6|-
TGTGCCAGCAGTTACCCCGGTTTAGACACTGAAGCTTTCTTT
CASSYPGLDTEAFF
>-|TRBJ2-7|TRBV28|TRBD2
TGTGCCAGCAGTTCCCCGACTAGCGGGAGCACCTACGAGCAGTACTTC
CASSSPTSGSTYEQYF
>-|TRBJ2-7|TRBV6-1|-
TGTGCCAGCAGTATTCCCCGGACAACCTACGAGCAGTACTTC
CASSIPRTTYEQYF
>-|TRBJ1-1|TRBV7-2|-
TGTGCCAGCAGCCACCTCGTGGGGGACCGAACTGAAGCTTTCTTT
CASSHLVGDRTEAFF
>-|TRBJ2-5|TRBV28|-
TGTGCCAGCAGTTTAAGCGCAGCCCAAGAGACCCAGTACTTC
CASSLSAAQETQYF
>-|TRBJ1-5|TRBV4-3|-
TGCGCCAGCAGCCAAGACGGGCCCTATAGCAATCAGCCCCAGCATTTT
CASSQDGPYSNQPQHF
>-|TRBJ1-1|TRBV28|-
TGTGCCAGCAGTTTCAGTTGGCAGGGGTCCACTGAAGCTTTCTTT
CASSFSWQGSTEAFF
>-|TRBJ2-1|TRBV29-1|-
TGCAGCGTTGAAGGGCGGATAGGGGCAAATGAGCAGTTCTTC
CSVEGRIGANEQFF
>once|TRBJ1-1|TRBV2|-
TGTGCCAGCGGGGGTGGAGTCATGAACACTGAAGCTTTCTTT
CASGGGVMNTEAFF
>-|TRBJ2-3|TRBV6-6|-
TGTGCCAGCAGCCCCAGGGGGGGAGTTGAAGATACGCAGTATTTT
CASSPRGGVEDTQYF
>-|TRBJ1-4|TRBV28|-
TGTGCCAGCAGTTTATATGGGGGCGCGGGATTTAATGAAAAACTGTTTTTT
CASSLYGGAGFNEKLFF
>few|TRBJ2-7|TRBV19|TRBD1
TGTGCCAGTAGTTTACGGACAGGCACCTACGAGCAGTACTTC
CASSLRTGTYEQYF
>-|TRBJ2-5|TRBV6-5|-
TGTGCCAGCAGTTACTCAAAGGGCTATCCACAGTACTTC
CASSYSKGYPQYF
>-|TRBJ1-1|TRBV10-1|TRBD1
TGCGCCAGCAGGAAGACAGGGGATTCGGCTGAAGCTTTCTTT
CASRKTGDSAEAFF
>-|TRBJ1-4|TRBV5-1|-
TGTGCCAGCAGCCAGACAGGACTTGACTCTGAACTGTTTTTT
CASSQTGLDSELFF
>-|TRBJ2-5|TRBV29-1|TRBD2
TGCAGCACTAGGACTAGCGGGGGAGAGACCCAGTACTTC
CSTRTSGGETQYF
>-|TRBJ1-5|TRBV4-1|-
TGCGCCAGCAGCCAAGCCCTAGAAGCACCCCAGCATTTT
CASSQALEAPQHF
>-|TRBJ2-1|TRBV2|TRBD2
TGTGCCAGCAGTGAAGGCCGGGAAGGACTAGCGGGCCCCTCGAGCTCCTACAATGAGCAGTTCTTC
CASSEGREGLAGPSSSYNEQFF
>-|TRBJ2-7|TRBV28|TRBD1
TGTGCCATCCAACCGTCGACAGGGCGCCCCTACGAGCAGTACTTC
CAIQPSTGRPYEQYF
>-|TRBJ1-5|TRBV6-1|TRBD1
TGTGCCAGCAGTGATTGGACAGGGGGCAGTAGGAATCAGCCCCAGCATTTT
CASSDWTGGSRNQPQHF
>-|TRBJ2-2|TRBV11-2|TRBD2
TGTGCCAGCAGCTCCCTAGGACTAGCGGCCACCGGGGAGCTGTTTTTT
CASSSLGLAATGELFF
>-|TRBJ1-1|TRBV7-2|-
TGTGCCAGCAGCTTAGACCCGGGTACTGAAGCTTTCTTT
CASSLDPGTEAFF
>-|TRBJ2-2|TRBV13|TRBD2
TGTGCCAGCAGCCCTGGGACTAGCGGGGGGGCCTTCACCGGGGAGCTGTTTTTT
CASSPGTSGGAFTGELFF
>-|TRBJ2-7|TRBV6-5|-
TGTGCCAGCAGTTACTCACCCCCAAGCAGCTCCTACGAGCAGTACTTC
CASSYSPPSSSYEQYF
>-|TRBJ2-1|TRBV4-3|-
TGCGCCAGCAGCCAAGAGATACTTACCTTAAGCTACAATGAGCAGTTCTTC
CASSQEILTLSYNEQFF
>once|TRBJ1-1|TRBV29-1|-
TGCAGCGTTGCGGGGGCGCATTCCATGAACACTGAAGCTTTCTTT
CSVAGAHSMNTEAFF
>-|TRBJ2-7|TRBV27|-
TGTGCCAGCAGTTGGGGCCAGGCGGGTACCTACGAGCAGTACTTC
CASSWGQAGTYEQYF
>-|TRBJ2-1|TRBV5-4|-
TGTGCCAGCAGCTTGAATTCGGCGGGCTACAATGAGCAGTTCTTC
CASSLNSAGYNEQFF
>once|TRBJ2-5|TRBV11-2|-
TGTGCCAGCAGCCGAACAGGGCCCGGGACCCAGTACTTC
CASSRTGPGTQYF
>-|TRBJ2-3|TRBV28|TRBD2
TGTGCCAGCAGTTCGCCGTTAGCGGGAGGGTGGGGCACAGATACGCAGTATTTT
CASSSPLAGGWGTDTQYF
>-|TRBJ2-3|TRBV29-1|-
TGCAGCGTTCGTCTCAGGGTTGGGGATACGCAGTATTTT
CSVRLRVGDTQYF
>-|TRBJ1-1|TRBV7-2|-
TGTGCCAGCAGTCGCGGACAGAACACTGAAGCTTTCTTT
CASSRGQNTEAFF
>-|TRBJ2-5|TRBV5-1|-
TGCGCCAGCAGCTTTAATAGTCAAGAGACCCAGTACTTC
CASSFNSQETQYF
>-|TRBJ1-2|TRBV5-1|TRBD1
TGCGCCAGCAGCTTGGAAGGACAGGGGGCGCGGAAGTGTACCTTC
CASSLEGQGARKCTF
>-|TRBJ1-5|TRBV4-3|-
TGCGCCAGCAGCCAAGTAGAGGGCAATCAGCCCCAGCATTTT
CASSQVEGNQPQHF
>few|TRBJ2-3|TRBV7-9|-
TGTGCCAGCAGCGCCAGCTGGGGAAGCACAGATACGCAGTATTTT
CASSASWGSTDTQYF
>-|TRBJ2-3|TRBV7-2|-
TGTGCCAGCAGCTTCGGGGGCACAGATACGCAGTATTTT
CASSFGGTDTQYF
>-|TRBJ1-2|TRBV10-3|-
TGTGCCATCAGGGCGGTTAACTATGGCTACACCTTC
CAIRAVNYGYTF
>-|TRBJ2-3|TRBV5-1|-
TGCGCCAGCAGCCCCCGGACAGCTAGCACAGATACGCAGTATTTT
CASSPRTASTDTQYF
>-|TRBJ2-1|TRBV6-5|TRBD2
TGTGCCAGCAGTTCGGGGACTAGCGGGAGGTTCGCGCAGTTCTTC
CASSSGTSGRFAQFF
>-|TRBJ2-2|TRBV14|-
TGTGCCAGCAGCCATAATCTACAGGGTATCGGGGAGCTGTTTTTT
CASSHNLQGIGELFF
>-|TRBJ2-7|TRBV28|-
TGTGCCAGCCTTTCGCAGGGGGGGACACTCCTCCCCTACGAGCAGTACTTC
CASLSQGGTLLPYEQYF
>-|TRBJ2-5|TRBV19|-
TGTGCCAGTAGTATAAACAGACAAGAGACCCAGTACTTC
CASSINRQETQYF
>few|TRBJ2-1|TRBV5-1|TRBD2
TGCGCCAGCAGCTCCACGGGACTAGCGGGGAACAATGAGCAGTTCTTC
CASSSTGLAGNNEQFF
>-|TRBJ2-2|TRBV2|-
TGTGCCAGCAGTGAAAATGAAATGAGACAGCACACCGGGGAGCTGTTTTTT
CASSENEMRQHTGELFF
>-|TRBJ2-1|TRBV7-9|TRBD1
TGTGCCAGCAGCCCAGGGGGGGACAGGGAATCCAATGAGCAGTTCTTC
CASSPGGDRESNEQFF
>-|TRBJ2-3|TRBV5-4|-
TGTGCCAGCAGCTTGGAACTCCGTACGCAGTATTTT
CASSLELRTQYF
>-|TRBJ1-2|TRBV28|TRBD1
TGTGCCAGCAGTTTCCCCAGGGGGAGACAGGGGAACTATGGCTACACCTTC
CASSFPRGRQGNYGYTF